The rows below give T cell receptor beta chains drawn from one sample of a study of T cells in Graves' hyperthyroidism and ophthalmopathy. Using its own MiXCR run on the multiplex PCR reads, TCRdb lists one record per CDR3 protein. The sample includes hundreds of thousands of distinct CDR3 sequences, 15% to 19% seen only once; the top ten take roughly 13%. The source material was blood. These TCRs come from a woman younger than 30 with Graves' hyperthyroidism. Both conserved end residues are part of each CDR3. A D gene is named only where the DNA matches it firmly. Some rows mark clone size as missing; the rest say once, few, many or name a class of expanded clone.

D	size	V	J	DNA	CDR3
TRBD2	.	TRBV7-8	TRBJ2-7	TGTGCCAGCAGCTCCAGGTCTGGGACAACTAGCGGGAGGGTTTACGAGCAGTACTTC	CASSSRSGTTSGRVYEQYF
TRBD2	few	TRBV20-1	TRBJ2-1	TGCAGTGCTCTGCTAGCGGGGGGGATCAATGAGCAGTTCTTC	CSALLAGGINEQFF
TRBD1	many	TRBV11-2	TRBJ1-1	TGTGCCAGCAGCTTAGATATTGGACAGGGACGTGGAGCTTTCTTT	CASSLDIGQGRGAFF
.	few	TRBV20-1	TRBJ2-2	TGCAGTGCCAACAGTCCGGGACAGAACACCGGGGAGCTGTTTTTT	CSANSPGQNTGELFF
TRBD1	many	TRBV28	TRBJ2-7	TGTGCCAGCAGTTACAGGGGTTTGGTCGAGCAGTACTTC	CASSYRGLVEQYF
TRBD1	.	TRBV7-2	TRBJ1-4	TGTGCCAGCAGCGCGCGCAGGACAGGGAGGCATGAAAAACTGTTTTTT	CASSARRTGRHEKLFF
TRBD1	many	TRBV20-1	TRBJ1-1	TGCAGTGCTAGAGATCCTAAACAGGGGCCTATGAACACTGAAGCTTTCTTT	CSARDPKQGPMNTEAFF
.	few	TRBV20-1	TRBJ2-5	TGCAGTGCTTTCGACGGCGGGACCCAGTACTTC	CSAFDGGTQYF
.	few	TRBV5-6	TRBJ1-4	TGTGCCAGCAGCCCTGAGCACGGGGGTGGAGGACTGTTTTTT	CASSPEHGGGGLFF
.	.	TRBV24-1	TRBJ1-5	TGTGCCACTAACCGGGGTTCGGGGGAGCCCCAGCATTTT	CATNRGSGEPQHF
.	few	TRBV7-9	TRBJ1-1	TGTGCCAGCAGCATAGGAGGGATGGGAACTGAAGCTTTCTTT	CASSIGGMGTEAFF
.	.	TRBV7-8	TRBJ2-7	TGTGCCAGCAGCTTAGGGACGGAGGGTGGAGAGCAGTACTTC	CASSLGTEGGEQYF
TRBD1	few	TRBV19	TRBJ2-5	TGTGCCAGTAGTGCACAGGGGGCAAGAGAGACCCAGTACTTC	CASSAQGARETQYF
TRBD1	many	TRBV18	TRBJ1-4	TGTGCCAGCTCACCACAACAGGGGGCTAATGAAAAACTGTTTTTT	CASSPQQGANEKLFF
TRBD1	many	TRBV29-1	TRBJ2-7	TGCAGCGTCCAACGGGACAGGGGGCGCAACGAGCAGTACTTC	CSVQRDRGRNEQYF
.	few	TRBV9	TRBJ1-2	TGTGCCAGCAGCGTAGCTTCGGGGGATGGCTACACCTTC	CASSVASGDGYTF
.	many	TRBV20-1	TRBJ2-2	TGCAGTGCCCGACGCACCGGGGAGCTGTTTTTT	CSARRTGELFF